The next 5 T cell receptor beta chains were all read from a single sample in a study of blood T cell repertoires in COVID-19. Repertoires were generated with immunoSEQ multiplex PCR, while TCRdb's copy carries only in-frame clones and drops some. The table shows 180,000 or so clones, with around 87% occurring only once. Sequenced material: peripheral blood. These receptors originate from a man between 18 and 35 years old with acute or convalescent COVID-19.

The genes are TRBV11-3 and TRBJ2-7; 10 bases map to TRBD1. The germline gives CDR1 SGHNT, CDR2 YENEEA. The V gene end was trimmed by 1 base and the J gene end by 2 bases; junction bases not matched to a gene: 2. The CDR3 contains 15 residues. The CDR3 region has the DNA TGTGCCAGCAGCTTAGGAGACAGGGGGCCCTACGAGCAGTACTTC. It codes for CASSLGDRGPYEQYF.

The rearrangement uses TRBV18 and TRBJ1-6; D may be TRBD1 (6 bases). The CDR3 runs to 17 residues. V lost 1 base, J lost 5 bases, and 15 bases lay in between. The germline V gene has CDR1 KGHSH and CDR2 LQKENI. The CDR3 loop is CASSPRQIQGHNSPLHF. CDR3 bases: TGTGCCAGCTCACCACGTCAGATCCAGGGGCATAATTCACCCCTCCACTTT.

V usage is TRBV12-5 and J usage is TRBJ2-3; no reliable D call. The V and J ends lost 4 bases and 4 bases respectively, with 12 bases between them. CDR1 LGHNT and CDR2 FRNRAP come from the germline V gene. The CDR3 spans 14 residues. Here the CDR3 DNA reads TGTGCTAGTGGTTCCCCCCCCCGCGCAGATACGCAGTATTTT. This codes for CASGSPPRADTQYF.

The chain employs TRBV4-1 and TRBJ1-2; D not certain. The germline gives CDR1 MGHRA, CDR2 YSYEKL. This CDR3 is 16 amino acids long. V was trimmed by 2 bases and J by 2 bases, leaving 15 bases between them. CDR3 in DNA: TGCGCCAGCAGCCAACTGTTTATGGGGAGCAACTATGGCTACACCTTC. Translation gives CASSQLFMGSNYGYTF.

A few counts support this clone. The V call is TRBV6-5, the J call TRBJ1-2; 9 bases match TRBD1. Germline CDR1 is MNHEY and CDR2 is SVGAGI. V trimming: 6 bases; J trimming: 7 bases; junction bases outside the gene matches: 3. CDR3 length equals 12 residues. The CDR3 loop reads CASRSTGGGYTF. The CDR3 DNA sequence: TGTGCCAGCAGGTCGACAGGGGGTGGCTACACCTTC.